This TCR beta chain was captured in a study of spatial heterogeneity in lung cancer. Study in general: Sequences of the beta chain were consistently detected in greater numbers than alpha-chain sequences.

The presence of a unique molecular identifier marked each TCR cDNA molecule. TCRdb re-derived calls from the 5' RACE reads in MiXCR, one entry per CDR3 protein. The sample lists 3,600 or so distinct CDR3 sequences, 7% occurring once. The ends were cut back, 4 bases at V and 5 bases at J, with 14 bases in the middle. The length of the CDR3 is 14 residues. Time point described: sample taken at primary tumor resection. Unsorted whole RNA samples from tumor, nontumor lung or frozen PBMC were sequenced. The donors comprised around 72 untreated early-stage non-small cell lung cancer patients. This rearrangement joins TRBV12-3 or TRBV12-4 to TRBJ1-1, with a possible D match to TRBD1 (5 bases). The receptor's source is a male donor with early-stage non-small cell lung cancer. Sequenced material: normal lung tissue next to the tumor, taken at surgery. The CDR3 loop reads CASSSQGVRTEAFF. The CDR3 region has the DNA TGTGCCAGCAGTTCCCAGGGTGTGAGGACTGAAGCTTTCTTT.